The sequence of this T cell receptor beta chain was determined in a study of blood T cell repertoires in COVID-19. Study-wide context: Both acute and convalescent COVID-19 samples were obtained from the United States, Italy and Spain.

This CDR3 has 16 amino acids. Deletions cut 2 bases from V and 2 bases from J, with 15 bases between. The germline V gene has CDR1 MNHEY and CDR2 SVGEGT. Some clones are missing from TCRdb's copy, which holds only in-frame ones; the method was immunoSEQ multiplex PCR. The top ten clones hold 6% to 9% of a sample with 150,000 to 200,000 clones, 80% to 90% of them seen once. This clone was counted a single time. The sample comprised peripheral blood. The chain employs TRBV6-2 or TRBV6-3 and TRBJ1-2; tentatively, D is TRBD1 (5 bases). This TCR derives from a middle-aged man who had recovered from COVID-19. This CDR3 is CASSYEIGVANYGYTF. In DNA form, the CDR3 reads TGTGCCAGCAGTTACGAGATAGGGGTTGCGAACTATGGCTACACCTTC.